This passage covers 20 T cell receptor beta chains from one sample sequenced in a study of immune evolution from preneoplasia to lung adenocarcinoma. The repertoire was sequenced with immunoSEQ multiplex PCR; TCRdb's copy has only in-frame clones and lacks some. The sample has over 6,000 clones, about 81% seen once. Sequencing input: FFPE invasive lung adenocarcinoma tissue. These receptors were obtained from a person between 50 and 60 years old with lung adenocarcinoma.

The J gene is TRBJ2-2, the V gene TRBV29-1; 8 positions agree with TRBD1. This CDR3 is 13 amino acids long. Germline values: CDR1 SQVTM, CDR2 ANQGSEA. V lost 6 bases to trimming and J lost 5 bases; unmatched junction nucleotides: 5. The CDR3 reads CSVTGVSTGELFF. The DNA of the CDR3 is TGCAGCGTGACAGGGGTTAGTACCGGGGAGCTGTTTTTT.

Written as DNA, the CDR3 is TGTGCCAGCAGCGCCTCCACAGATACGCAGTATTTT. Translation gives CASSASTDTQYF. The V call is TRBV9, the J call TRBJ2-3, with D unresolved. This CDR3 spans 12 amino acids. Per germline, CDR1 SGDLS and CDR2 YYNGEE. V lost 3 bases, J lost 2 bases, and 4 bases lay in between.

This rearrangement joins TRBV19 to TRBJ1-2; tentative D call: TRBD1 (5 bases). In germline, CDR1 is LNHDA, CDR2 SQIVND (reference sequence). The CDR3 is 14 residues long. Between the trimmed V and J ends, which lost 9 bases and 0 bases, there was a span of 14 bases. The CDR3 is CASAPTDPNYGYTF. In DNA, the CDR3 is TGTGCCAGCGCCCCGACAGACCCTAACTATGGCTACACCTTC.

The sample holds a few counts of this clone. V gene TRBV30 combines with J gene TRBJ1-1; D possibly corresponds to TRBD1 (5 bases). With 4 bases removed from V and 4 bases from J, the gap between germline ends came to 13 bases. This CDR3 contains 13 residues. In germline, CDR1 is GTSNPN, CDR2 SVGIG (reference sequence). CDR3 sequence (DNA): TGTGCCTGGATAAGGGGTTTTGGCACTGAAGCTTTCTTT. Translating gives CAWIRGFGTEAFF.

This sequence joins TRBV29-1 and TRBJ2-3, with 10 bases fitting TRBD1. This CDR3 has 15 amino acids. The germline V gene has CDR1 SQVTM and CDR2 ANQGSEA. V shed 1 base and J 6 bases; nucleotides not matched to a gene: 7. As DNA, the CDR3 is TGCAGCGTTGAAGTTCGTGACAGGGGGCGGGATACGCAGTATTTT. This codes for CSVEVRDRGRDTQYF.

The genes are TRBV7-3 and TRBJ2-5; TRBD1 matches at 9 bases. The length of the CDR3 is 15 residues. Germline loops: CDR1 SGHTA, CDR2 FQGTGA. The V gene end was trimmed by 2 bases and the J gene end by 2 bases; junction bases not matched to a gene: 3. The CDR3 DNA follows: TGTGCCAGCAGCTTACGAGGGACAGGGCAAGAGACCCAGTACTTC. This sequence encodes CASSLRGTGQETQYF.

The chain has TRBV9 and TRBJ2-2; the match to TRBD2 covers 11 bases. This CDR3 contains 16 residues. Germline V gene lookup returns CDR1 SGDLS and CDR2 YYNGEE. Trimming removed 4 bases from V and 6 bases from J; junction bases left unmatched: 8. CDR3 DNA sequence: TGTGCCAGCAGCTACACTAGCGGGAGAACGCCCGGGGAGCTGTTTTTT. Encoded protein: CASSYTSGRTPGELFF.

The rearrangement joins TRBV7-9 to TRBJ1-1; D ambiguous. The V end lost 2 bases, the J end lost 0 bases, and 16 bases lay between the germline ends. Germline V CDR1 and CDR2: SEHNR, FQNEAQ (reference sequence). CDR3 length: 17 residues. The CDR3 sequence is CASSLSSGVYVNTEAFF. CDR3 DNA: TGTGCCAGCAGCTTAAGCTCCGGGGTTTACGTGAACACTGAAGCTTTCTTT.

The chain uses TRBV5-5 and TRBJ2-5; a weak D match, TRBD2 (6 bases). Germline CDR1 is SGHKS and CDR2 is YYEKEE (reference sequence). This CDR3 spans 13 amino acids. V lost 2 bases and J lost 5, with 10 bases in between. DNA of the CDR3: TGTGCCAGCAGCTTCAGACTAGGGGAGACCCAGTACTTC. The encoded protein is CASSFRLGETQYF.

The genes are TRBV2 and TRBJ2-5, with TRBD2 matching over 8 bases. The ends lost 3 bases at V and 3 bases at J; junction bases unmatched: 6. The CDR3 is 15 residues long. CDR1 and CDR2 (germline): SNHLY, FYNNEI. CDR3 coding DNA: TGTGCCAGCAGTGAGGGTTTTAGCGGGAAAGAGACCCAGTACTTC. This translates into CASSEGFSGKETQYF.

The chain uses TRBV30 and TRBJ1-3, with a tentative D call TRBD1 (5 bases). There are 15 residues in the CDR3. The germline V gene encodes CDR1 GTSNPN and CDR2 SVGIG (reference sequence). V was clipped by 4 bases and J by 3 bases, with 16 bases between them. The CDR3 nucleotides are TGTGCCTGGACGGTCCAGGGTTCGGTTGGAAACACCATATATTTT. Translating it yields CAWTVQGSVGNTIYF.

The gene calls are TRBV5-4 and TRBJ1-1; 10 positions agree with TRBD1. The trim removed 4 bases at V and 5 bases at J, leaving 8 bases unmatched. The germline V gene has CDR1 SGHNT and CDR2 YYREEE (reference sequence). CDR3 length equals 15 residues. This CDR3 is CASSPGGDRGTEAFF. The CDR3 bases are TGTGCCAGCAGCCCGGGTGGGGACAGGGGAACTGAAGCTTTCTTT.

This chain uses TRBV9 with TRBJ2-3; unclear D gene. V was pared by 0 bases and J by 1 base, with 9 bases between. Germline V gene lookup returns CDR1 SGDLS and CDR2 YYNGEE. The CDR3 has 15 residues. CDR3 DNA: TGTGCCAGCAGCGTAGCGGGTCGGGGCACAGATACGCAGTATTTT. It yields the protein CASSVAGRGTDTQYF.

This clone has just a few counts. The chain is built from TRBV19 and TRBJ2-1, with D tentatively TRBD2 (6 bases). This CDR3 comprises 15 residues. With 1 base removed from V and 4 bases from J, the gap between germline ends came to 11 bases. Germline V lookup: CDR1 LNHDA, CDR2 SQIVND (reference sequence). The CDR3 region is CASSIAGVQYNEQFF. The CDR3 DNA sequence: TGTGCCAGTAGTATAGCGGGAGTACAATACAATGAGCAGTTCTTC.

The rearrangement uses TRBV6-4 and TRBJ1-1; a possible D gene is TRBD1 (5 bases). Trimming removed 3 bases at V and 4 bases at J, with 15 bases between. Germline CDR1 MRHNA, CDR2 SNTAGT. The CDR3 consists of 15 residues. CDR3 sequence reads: CASSDSLDTATEAFF. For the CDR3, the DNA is TGTGCCAGCAGTGATTCCCTGGACACGGCCACTGAAGCTTTCTTT.

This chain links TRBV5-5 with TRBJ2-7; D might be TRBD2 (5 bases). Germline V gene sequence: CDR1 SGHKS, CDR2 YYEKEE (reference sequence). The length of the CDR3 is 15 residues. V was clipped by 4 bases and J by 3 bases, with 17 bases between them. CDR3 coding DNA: TGTGCCAGCAGCAAAGGGCCCCGGACTCACTACGAGCAGTACTTC. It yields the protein CASSKGPRTHYEQYF. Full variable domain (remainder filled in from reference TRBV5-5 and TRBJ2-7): DAGVTQSPTHLIKTRGQQVTLRCSPISGHKSVSWYQQVLGQGPQFIFQYYEKEERGRGNFPDRFSARQFPNYSSELNVNALLLGDSALYLCASSKGPRTHYEQYFGPGTRLTVT.

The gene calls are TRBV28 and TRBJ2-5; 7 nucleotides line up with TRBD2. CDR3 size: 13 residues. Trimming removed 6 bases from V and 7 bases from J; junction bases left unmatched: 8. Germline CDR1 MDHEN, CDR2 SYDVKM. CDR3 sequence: CASRRRGGGTQYF. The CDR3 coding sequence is TGTGCCAGCAGACGTCGAGGCGGGGGGACCCAGTACTTC.

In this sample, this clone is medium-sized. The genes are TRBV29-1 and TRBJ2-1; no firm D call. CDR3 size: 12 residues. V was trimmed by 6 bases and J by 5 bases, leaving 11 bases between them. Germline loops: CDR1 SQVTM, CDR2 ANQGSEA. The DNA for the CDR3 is TGCAGCGTCGGCTCATGGGACAATGAGCAGTTCTTC. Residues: CSVGSWDNEQFF.

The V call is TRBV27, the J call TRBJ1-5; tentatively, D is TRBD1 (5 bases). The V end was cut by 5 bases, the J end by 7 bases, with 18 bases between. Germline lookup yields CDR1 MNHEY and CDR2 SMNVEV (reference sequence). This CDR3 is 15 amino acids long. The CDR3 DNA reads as TGTGCCAGCAGTCCCAACCCGGGGGTTGTACAGCCCCAGCATTTT. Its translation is CASSPNPGVVQPQHF.

CDR3 coding DNA: TGCGCCAGCAGCTCGACCGGGGGGGTAGTCGTCCAAGAGACCCAGTACTTC. Its protein product is CASSSTGGVVVQETQYF. V usage is TRBV5-1 and J usage is TRBJ2-5; TRBD2 matches at 8 bases. V shed 3 bases, J shed 1 base, and the junction held 11 bases outside the gene matches. CDR3 size: 17 residues. Germline V gene sequence: CDR1 SGHRS, CDR2 YFSETQ.